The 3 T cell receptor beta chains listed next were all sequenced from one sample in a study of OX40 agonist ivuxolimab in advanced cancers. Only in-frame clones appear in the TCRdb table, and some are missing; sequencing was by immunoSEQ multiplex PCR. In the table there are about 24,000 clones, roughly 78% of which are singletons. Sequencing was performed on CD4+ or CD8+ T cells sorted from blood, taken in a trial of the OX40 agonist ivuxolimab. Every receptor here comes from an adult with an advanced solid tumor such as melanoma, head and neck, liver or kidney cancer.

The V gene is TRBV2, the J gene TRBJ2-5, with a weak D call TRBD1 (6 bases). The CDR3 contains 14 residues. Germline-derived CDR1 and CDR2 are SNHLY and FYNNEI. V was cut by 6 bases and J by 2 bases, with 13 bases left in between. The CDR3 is CASSVWTAQETQYF. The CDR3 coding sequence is TGTGCCAGCAGCGTATGGACAGCTCAAGAGACCCAGTACTTC.

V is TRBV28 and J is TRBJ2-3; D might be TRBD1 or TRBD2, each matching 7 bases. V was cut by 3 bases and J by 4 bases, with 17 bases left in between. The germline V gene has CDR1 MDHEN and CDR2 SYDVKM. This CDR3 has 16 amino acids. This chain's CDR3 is CASSFTGTAGSDTQYF. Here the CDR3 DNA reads TGTGCCAGCAGTTTTACCGGGACAGCGGGGTCAGATACGCAGTATTTT.

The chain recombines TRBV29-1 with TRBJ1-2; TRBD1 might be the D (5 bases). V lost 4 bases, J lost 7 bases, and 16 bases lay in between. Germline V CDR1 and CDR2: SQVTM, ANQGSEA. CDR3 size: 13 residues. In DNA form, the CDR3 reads TGCAGCGTTGGAGACAGATCTCCTACTGGCTACACCTTC. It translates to CSVGDRSPTGYTF. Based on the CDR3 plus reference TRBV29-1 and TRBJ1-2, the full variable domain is SAVISQKPSRDICQRGTSLTIQCQVDSQVTMMFWYRQQPGQSLTLIATANQGSEATYESGFVIDKFPISRPNLTFSTLTVSNMSPEDSSIYLCSVGDRSPTGYTFGSGTRLTVV.